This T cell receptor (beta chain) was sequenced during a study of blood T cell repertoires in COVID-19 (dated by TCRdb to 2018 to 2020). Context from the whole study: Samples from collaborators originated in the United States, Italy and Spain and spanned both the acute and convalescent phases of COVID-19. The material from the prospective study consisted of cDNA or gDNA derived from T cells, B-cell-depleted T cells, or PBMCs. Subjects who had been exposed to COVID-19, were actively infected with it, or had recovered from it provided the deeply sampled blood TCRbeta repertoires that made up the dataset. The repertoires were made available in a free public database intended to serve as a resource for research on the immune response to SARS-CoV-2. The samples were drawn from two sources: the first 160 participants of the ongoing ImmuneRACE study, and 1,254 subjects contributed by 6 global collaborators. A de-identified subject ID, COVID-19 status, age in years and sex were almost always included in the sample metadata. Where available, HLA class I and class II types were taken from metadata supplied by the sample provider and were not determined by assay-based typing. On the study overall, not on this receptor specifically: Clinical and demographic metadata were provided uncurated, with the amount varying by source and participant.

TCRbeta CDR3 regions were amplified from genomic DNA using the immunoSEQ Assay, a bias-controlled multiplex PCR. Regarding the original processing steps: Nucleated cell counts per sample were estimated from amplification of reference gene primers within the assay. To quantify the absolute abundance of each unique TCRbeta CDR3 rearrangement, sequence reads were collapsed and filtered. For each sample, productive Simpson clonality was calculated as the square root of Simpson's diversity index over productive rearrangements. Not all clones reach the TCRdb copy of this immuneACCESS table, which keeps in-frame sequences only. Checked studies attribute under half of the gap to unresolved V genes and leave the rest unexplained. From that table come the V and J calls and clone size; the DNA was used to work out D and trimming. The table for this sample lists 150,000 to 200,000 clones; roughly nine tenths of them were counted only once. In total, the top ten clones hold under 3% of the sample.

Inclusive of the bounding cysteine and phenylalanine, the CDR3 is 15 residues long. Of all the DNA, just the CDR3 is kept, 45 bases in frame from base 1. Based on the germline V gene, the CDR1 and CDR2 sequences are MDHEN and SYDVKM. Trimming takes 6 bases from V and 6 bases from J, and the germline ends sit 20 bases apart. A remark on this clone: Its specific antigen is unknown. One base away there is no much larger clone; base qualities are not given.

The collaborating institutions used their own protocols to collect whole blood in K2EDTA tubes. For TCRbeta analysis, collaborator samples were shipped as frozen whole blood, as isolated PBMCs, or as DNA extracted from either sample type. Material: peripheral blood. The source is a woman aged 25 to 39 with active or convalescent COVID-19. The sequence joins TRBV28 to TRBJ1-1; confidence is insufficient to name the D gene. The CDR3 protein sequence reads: CASSPWEGRVAEAFF. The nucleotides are TGTGCCAGCAGCCCTTGGGAGGGTCGGGTAGCTGAAGCTTTCTTT.